This T cell receptor (beta chain) came from a study of a mutant IDH1 vaccine in newly diagnosed glioma. Turning to the study itself: Of the patients given treatment, roughly 60% were male and approximately 40% were female, and a mean age of around 44 years was recorded. Study-level findings and limits: Changes to the top peripheral T cell clonotypes appeared unrelated to pseudoprogression.

Time point here: baseline, week 1 (first vaccination visit). The sample's treatment: pre-vaccination baseline after standard-of-care therapy. Each of the donors came in with new WHO grade 3 or 4 astrocytomas that were IDH1-mutant and ATRX-lost. Clones were read by immunoSEQ multiplex PCR, and TCRdb kept only the in-frame ones, dropping some. Here the sample spans roughly 84,000 clones, approximately 80% being singletons. On this clone itself: Its antigen remains unidentified.

CDR3 length equals 15 residues. Germline lookup yields CDR1 GTSNPN and CDR2 SVGIG (reference sequence). Trimming removed 2 bases at V and 0 bases at J, with 11 bases between. The TCR comes from a man in his forties with glioma. Some clones in this sample may be carry-over from other donors' samples. The V and J genes are TRBV30 and TRBJ1-5; the D is unclear. The source was PBMCs, collected from a glioma patient treated with radiotherapy, temozolomide or both. The CDR3 DNA sequence: TGTGCCTGGAGTTATCAGGCTATTAGCAATCAGCCCCAGCATTTT. Translation gives CAWSYQAISNQPQHF.